The clone carrying this TCR beta chain showed up just a few times. Its antigen is still unknown. The data were taken from a study of beta chain features in type 1 diabetes. Points from the study as a whole: In every one of the four CD4+ subsets, TCRB CDR3s were moderately but significantly shorter in Type 1 diabetes patients.

Expressed TCRB transcripts got sequenced, as all isolated RNA was reverse transcribed. The repertoire was sequenced with immunoSEQ multiplex PCR; TCRdb's copy has only in-frame clones and lacks some. The table lists some 290,000 clones, less than 30% of them singletons. The germline gives CDR1 SGHTA, CDR2 FQGTGA. The CDR3 spans 15 residues. Germline trimming cut 5 bases from V and 1 base from J; bases unmatched to any gene: 5. This sequence was found in a woman younger than 45 with type 1 diabetes. Source material: naive CD4+ T cells from blood. The chain combines TRBV7-3 with TRBJ2-3; TRBD2 matches 8 bases. Here the CDR3 reads CASSRTSGGTDTQYF. CDR3 nucleotides: TGTGCCAGCAGCCGAACTAGCGGAGGCACAGATACGCAGTATTTT.